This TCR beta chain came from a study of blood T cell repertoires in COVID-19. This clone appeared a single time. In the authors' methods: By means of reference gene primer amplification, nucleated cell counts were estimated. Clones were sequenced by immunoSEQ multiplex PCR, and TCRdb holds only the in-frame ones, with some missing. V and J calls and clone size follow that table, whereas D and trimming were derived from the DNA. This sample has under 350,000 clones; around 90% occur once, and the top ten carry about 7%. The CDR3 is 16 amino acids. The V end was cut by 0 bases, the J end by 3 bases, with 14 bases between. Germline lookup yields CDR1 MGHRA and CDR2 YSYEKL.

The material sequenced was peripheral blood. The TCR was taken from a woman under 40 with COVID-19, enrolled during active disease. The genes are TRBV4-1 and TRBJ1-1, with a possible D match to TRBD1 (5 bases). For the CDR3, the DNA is TGCGCCAGCAGCCAAGAGGGCAGGGTGTGGGACACTGAAGCTTTCTTT. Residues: CASSQEGRVWDTEAFF.